A single sample is the source of the 32 T cell receptor beta chains below, sequenced in a study of OX40 agonist ivuxolimab in advanced cancers. This table comes from immunoSEQ multiplex PCR, and its TCRdb copy is limited to in-frame clones, with some not included. This table holds 40,000 to 60,000 clones, 79% found once. Sample: CD4+ or CD8+ T cells sorted from blood, taken in a trial of the OX40 agonist ivuxolimab. Source of these receptors: an adult with an advanced solid tumor such as melanoma, head and neck, liver or kidney cancer.

The chain joins TRBV10-3 to TRBJ1-2, with a possible D match to TRBD1 (5 bases). The V and J ends lost 6 bases and 0 bases respectively, with 17 bases between them. Germline lookup yields CDR1 ENHRY and CDR2 SYGVKD. CDR3 size: 16 residues. CDR3 residues: CAIRKGQGVSNYGYTF. In nucleotides, the CDR3 is TGTGCCATCAGGAAGGGGCAGGGAGTTTCTAACTATGGCTACACCTTC.

J is TRBJ2-3 and V is TRBV6-6; weak D call: TRBD1 (6 bases). The CDR3 is 12 amino acids. Germline CDR1 MNHNY, CDR2 SVGAGI (reference sequence). V was clipped by 0 bases and J by 8 bases, with 6 bases between them. CDR3 sequence reads: CASSYSRGTQYF. The CDR3 nucleotides read TGTGCCAGCAGTTACTCCAGGGGTACGCAGTATTTT.

The rearrangement uses TRBV5-1 and TRBJ2-7, with 12 bases lining up with TRBD1. The V segment lost 7 bases and the J segment 6 bases; nucleotides outside the gene matches: 8. This CDR3 is built from 14 residues. Germline CDR1 is SGHRS and CDR2 is YFSETQ. The CDR3 DNA sequence: TGCGCCAGCGGGACAGGGGGCTTTATAGGCGAGCAGTACTTC. The encoded protein is CASGTGGFIGEQYF.

The rearrangement links TRBV7-8 to TRBJ1-6, with D uncertain. From germline, CDR1 is SGHVS and CDR2 FQNEAQ. This CDR3 contains 15 residues. Trimming took 1 base from V and 10 from J, leaving 14 bases between them. CDR3 residues: CASSLDSGNGSPLHF. CDR3 nucleotide sequence: TGTGCCAGCAGCTTAGACTCCGGGAACGGATCACCCCTCCACTTT.

Here the CDR3 DNA reads TGTGCCAGCAGCTTGGGAGGATTGACTGAAGCTTTCTTT. It translates to CASSLGGLTEAFF. V and J are TRBV11-2 and TRBJ1-1, with unresolved D. Trimming pared 3 bases from V and 5 bases from J, leaving 10 bases between. This CDR3 region has 13 residues. Germline lookup yields CDR1 SGHAT and CDR2 FQNNGV.

This chain uses TRBV2 with TRBJ1-3; D not resolved. The CDR3 has 13 amino acids. Trimming took off 8 bases at V and 4 bases at J, with 12 bases between the two ends. Germline V gene lookup returns CDR1 SNHLY and CDR2 FYNNEI. Written as DNA, the CDR3 is TGTGCCAGCCTCCGAGGGATCGGAAACACCATATATTTT. Its translation is CASLRGIGNTIYF. Full variable domain (remainder filled in from reference TRBV2 and TRBJ1-3): EPEVTQTPSHQVTQMGQEVILRCVPISNHLYFYWYRQILGQKVEFLVSFYNNEISEKSEIFDDQFSVERPDGSNFTLKIRSTKLEDSAMYFCASLRGIGNTIYFGEGSWLTVV.

The rearrangement joins TRBV6-4 to TRBJ1-1; maybe TRBD1 (6 bases). V was clipped by 2 bases and J by 8 bases, with 12 bases between them. CDR1 is MRHNA and CDR2 is SNTAGT in the germline V gene. This CDR3 region has 13 residues. CDR3 region: CASSDPCQGEAFF. Here the CDR3 DNA reads TGTGCCAGCAGTGACCCCTGCCAGGGGGAAGCTTTCTTT.

The V gene is TRBV10-1, the J gene TRBJ2-5, with 9 bases fitting TRBD1. Per the germline V gene, CDR1 is WNHNN and CDR2 is SYGVQD (reference sequence). The CDR3 extends over 13 amino acids. V lost 7 bases to trimming and J lost 6 bases; unmatched junction nucleotides: 6. CDR3: CASNRQGEKTQYF. CDR3 in DNA: TGCGCCAGCAATCGACAGGGGGAAAAGACCCAGTACTTC.

The genes are TRBV5-6 and TRBJ2-3; 7 positions match TRBD2. Germline V gene sequence: CDR1 SGHDT, CDR2 YYEEEE. This CDR3 is 15 amino acids long. With V trimmed by 0 bases and J by 5 bases, 6 bases remained unmatched. CDR3 coding DNA: TGTGCCAGCAGCTTGGGTAGGGGAGGGGTAGATACGCAGTATTTT. Encoded protein: CASSLGRGGVDTQYF.

CDR3 sequence: CASSLRDRGLSSGNTIYF. For the CDR3, the DNA is TGTGCCAGCAGCCTCCGGGACAGGGGCCTCTCCTCTGGAAACACCATATATTTT. The chain is built from TRBV9 and TRBJ1-3; TRBD1 aligns across 10 bases. Germline CDR1 and CDR2: SGDLS and YYNGEE. With V trimmed by 4 bases and J by 0 bases, 10 bases remained unmatched. The CDR3 extends over 18 amino acids.

The chain carries TRBV11-1 and TRBJ1-4; the D is unclear. Between the trimmed V and J ends, which lost 4 bases and 0 bases, there was a span of 12 bases. Germline V lookup: CDR1 SGHAT, CDR2 FQDESV (reference sequence). This CDR3 contains 16 residues. CDR3 loop: CASSSSEAATNEKLFF. CDR3 nucleotide sequence: TGTGCCAGCAGCTCCTCGGAGGCCGCAACTAATGAAAAACTGTTTTTT.

V and J are TRBV29-1 and TRBJ1-2, with no clear D. The CDR3 loop spans 13 amino acids. The V end lost 6 bases, the J end lost 4 bases, and 15 bases lay between the germline ends. Germline lookup yields CDR1 SQVTM and CDR2 ANQGSEA. The CDR3 bases are TGCAGCGTAGGTGGTGGTATCCCCTATGGCTACACCTTC. This codes for CSVGGGIPYGYTF.

The V gene is TRBV9, the J gene TRBJ2-7; TRBD1 matches 8 bases. CDR3 length equals 14 residues. Germline loops: CDR1 SGDLS, CDR2 YYNGEE. The V and J ends lost 3 bases and 2 bases, in that order; junction bases with no gene match: 4. CDR3 in amino acids: CASSGRDRTYEQYF. The CDR3 DNA sequence: TGTGCCAGCAGCGGCCGGGACAGGACCTACGAGCAGTACTTC.

The V gene is TRBV18, the J gene TRBJ2-2; no clear D. The germline V gene encodes CDR1 KGHSH and CDR2 LQKENI. Trimming pared 3 bases from V and 5 bases from J, leaving 4 bases between. The CDR3 contains 12 residues. The DNA for the CDR3 is TGTGCCAGCTCACCTACTACCGGGGAGCTGTTTTTT. Translated, it gives CASSPTTGELFF.

The CDR3 DNA is TGTGCCAGCAGCGTAGGGGACTTGGGTACGCAGTATTTT. It yields the protein CASSVGDLGTQYF. V usage is TRBV9 and J usage is TRBJ2-3; weak D call: TRBD2 (6 bases). This CDR3 has 13 residues. Trimming shortened V by 0 bases and J by 8 bases, and 10 bases separated the two germline ends. Germline V gene sequence: CDR1 SGDLS, CDR2 YYNGEE.

The chain is built from TRBV25-1 and TRBJ1-2, with 8 bases fitting TRBD1. The V and J ends lost 1 base and 8 bases, in that order; junction bases with no gene match: 6. Germline V lookup: CDR1 MGHDK, CDR2 SYGVNS. The length of the CDR3 is 14 residues. The CDR3 DNA sequence: TGTGCCAGCAGTGAATGGGCCCGGGACAGGGGCTACACCTTC. It encodes CASSEWARDRGYTF.

The V call is TRBV11-1, the J call TRBJ2-2, with a weak D call TRBD2 (5 bases). CDR1 is SGHAT and CDR2 is FQDESV in the germline V gene (reference sequence). CDR3 length: 16 amino acids. Deletions cut 1 base from V and 0 bases from J, with 9 bases between. CDR3 nucleotide sequence: TGTGCCAGCAGCTTAGTCGGGCGGGCGAACACCGGGGAGCTGTTTTTT. Its translation: CASSLVGRANTGELFF.

The rearrangement joins TRBV9 to TRBJ2-3; D ambiguous. The CDR3 consists of 16 residues. The V gene lost 0 bases and the J gene lost 2 bases, with 13 bases spanning the gap. Germline V lookup: CDR1 SGDLS, CDR2 YYNGEE. The CDR3 is CASSVDLGSSTDTQYF. As DNA, the CDR3 is TGTGCCAGCAGCGTAGATCTAGGGTCGTCCACAGATACGCAGTATTTT.

The chain joins TRBV7-9 to TRBJ1-2; D may be TRBD1 (6 bases). Germline CDR1 is SEHNR and CDR2 is FQNEAQ (reference sequence). Trimming removed 2 bases from V and 8 bases from J, with 9 bases in between. This CDR3 spans 12 amino acids. The CDR3: CASSLPGQGYTF. The DNA for the CDR3 is TGTGCCAGCAGCTTACCGGGACAAGGCTACACCTTC.

The gene calls are TRBV7-6 and TRBJ2-5; either TRBD1 or TRBD2 may supply D (5 bases each). CDR1 and CDR2 (germline): SGHVS, FNYEAQ. V was trimmed by 1 base and J by 6 bases, leaving 15 bases between them. The CDR3 is made up of 15 amino acids. CDR3 loop: CASSLGNGAEKTQYF. The CDR3 DNA reads as TGTGCCAGCAGCTTAGGAAACGGGGCGGAGAAGACCCAGTACTTC. The variable domain in full, with the rest retrieved from reference TRBV7-6 and TRBJ2-5, is GAGVSQSPRYKVTKRGQDVALRCDPISGHVSLYWYRQALGQGPEFLTYFNYEAQQDKSGLPNDRFSAERPEGSISTLTIQRTEQRDSAMYRCASSLGNGAEKTQYFGPGTRLLVL.

In nucleotides, the CDR3 is TGTGCCTGGAGTGTAAAGACGGCTAATGAAAAACTGTTTTTT. Translation gives CAWSVKTANEKLFF. V and J are TRBV30 and TRBJ1-4; D unclear. Germline V lookup: CDR1 GTSNPN, CDR2 SVGIG (reference sequence). The length of the CDR3 is 14 residues. The ends were cut back, 0 bases at V and 3 bases at J, with 8 bases in the middle.

V gene TRBV4-3 combines with J gene TRBJ1-3; no clear D gene. Germline values: CDR1 LGHNA, CDR2 YSLEER. The CDR3 is 13 amino acids. With 0 bases removed from V and 6 bases from J, the gap between germline ends came to 6 bases. CDR3 sequence reads: CASSQDLQNTIYF. The DNA for the CDR3 is TGCGCCAGCAGCCAAGATTTGCAAAACACCATATATTTT.

J is TRBJ2-1 and V is TRBV7-2; 8 bases fit TRBD2. CDR3 size: 15 residues. The germline gives CDR1 SGHTA, CDR2 FQGNSA. Trimming cost V 1 base and J 10 bases; bases outside gene matches: 9. The CDR3 loop is CASSLEAGGADEQFF. CDR3 coding DNA: TGTGCCAGCAGCTTAGAGGCGGGAGGCGCGGACGAGCAGTTCTTC.

The chain joins TRBV6-5 to TRBJ1-6, with a tentative D call TRBD1 (6 bases). The CDR3 length is 15 residues. V lost 5 bases and J lost 11, with 19 bases in between. The germline V gene has CDR1 MNHEY and CDR2 SVGAGI. CDR3 sequence (DNA): TGTGCCAGCAGTCCCTCTACAGGGCAGCGGGCACCCCTCCACTTT. Translating it yields CASSPSTGQRAPLHF.

The genes are TRBV7-2 and TRBJ1-1; perhaps TRBD1 as D (5 bases). Germline V gene data show CDR1 as SGHTA and CDR2 as FQGNSA. This CDR3 is 14 amino acids long. Deletions cut 6 bases from V and 5 bases from J, with 16 bases between. CDR3 region: CASRLGGVRTEAFF. CDR3 nucleotide sequence: TGTGCCAGCAGACTGGGGGGGGTGCGGACTGAAGCTTTCTTT.

J is TRBJ1-2 and V is TRBV30; 10 nucleotides agree with TRBD1. V trimming: 1 base; J trimming: 8 bases; junction bases outside the gene matches: 10. The CDR3 sequence is 15 residues long. Germline CDR1 reads GTSNPN; CDR2 reads SVGIG (reference sequence). CDR3 DNA: TGTGCCTGGAGTGCAACCGGGACAGGGGTTGAGGGCTACACCTTC. Its translation: CAWSATGTGVEGYTF.

This chain links TRBV19 with TRBJ2-7; the D gene is possibly TRBD1 (7 bases). The CDR3 totals 13 residues. Germline CDR1 reads LNHDA; CDR2 reads SQIVND (reference sequence). Between the trimmed V and J ends, which lost 4 bases and 5 bases, there was a span of 12 bases. CDR3 bases: TGTGCCAGTAGTACCGTCAGGGGGGACGAGCAGTACTTC. Amino acid sequence: CASSTVRGDEQYF.

The chain is built from TRBV4-2 and TRBJ2-7; 10 bases fit TRBD1. The CDR3 loop spans 18 amino acids. Trimming cost V 1 base and J 2 bases; bases outside gene matches: 11. Germline V gene data show CDR1 as LGHNA and CDR2 as YNFKEQ. The CDR3 region is CASSQALQPGQGTYEQYF. The CDR3 region has the DNA TGTGCCAGCAGCCAAGCATTGCAGCCGGGACAGGGGACCTACGAGCAGTACTTC.

V usage is TRBV4-3 and J usage is TRBJ1-2, with TRBD1 matching over 9 bases. CDR1 is LGHNA, CDR2 YSLEER, per germline. The J segment lost 8 bases and the V segment lost 1 base, leaving 5 bases of the junction unmatched. CDR3 length equals 14 residues. The CDR3 is CASSQVDRGGGYTF. The CDR3 region has the DNA TGCGCCAGCAGCCAAGTAGACAGGGGGGGCGGCTACACCTTC.

The J gene is TRBJ1-1, the V gene TRBV9, with a possible D match to TRBD1 (5 bases). V was clipped by 0 bases and J by 2 bases, with 11 bases between them. Per the germline V gene, CDR1 is SGDLS and CDR2 is YYNGEE. The CDR3 length is 15 residues. The CDR3 sequence is CASSVAAGGNTEAFF. CDR3 sequence (DNA): TGTGCCAGCAGCGTAGCGGCGGGGGGTAACACTGAAGCTTTCTTT.

The chain carries TRBV2 and TRBJ1-5; tentative D call: TRBD1 (5 bases). V shed 8 bases and J shed 2 bases, with 13 bases lying between them. This CDR3 contains 14 residues. Germline V gene lookup returns CDR1 SNHLY and CDR2 FYNNEI. DNA of the CDR3: TGTGCCAGCTCCCAGCAGGGCCGCAATCAGCCCCAGCATTTT. This translates into CASSQQGRNQPQHF.

The rearrangement uses TRBV7-2 and TRBJ2-4; 8 bases are shared with TRBD1. Germline trimming cut 6 bases from V and 7 bases from J; bases unmatched to any gene: 8. Germline V CDR1 and CDR2: SGHTA, FQGNSA. The CDR3 runs to 14 residues. The CDR3 DNA reads TGTGCCAGCAGTATCACAGGGGGAGTGAACATTCAGTACTTC. Encoded protein: CASSITGGVNIQYF. The variable domain in full, completed from reference TRBV7-2 and TRBJ2-4, reads GAGVSQSPSNKVTEKGKDVELRCDPISGHTALYWYRQSLGQGLEFLIYFQGNSAPDKSGLPSDRFSAERTGGSVSTLTIQRTQQEDSAVYLCASSITGGVNIQYFGAGTRLSVL.